The table lists the clone carrying this T cell receptor (beta chain) with a few counts. The sample is drawn from a study of blood T cells in healthy people across ages. There are 15 residues in the CDR3. V lost 4 bases to trimming and J lost 6 bases; unmatched junction nucleotides: 8. Germline CDR1 and CDR2: MDHEN and SYDVKM. The authors ran a second PCR of roughly 6 to 12 cycles using a sample-barcoded 5' primer and a J-beta primer mix. Template switching added a 12-random-nucleotide identifier to every cDNA molecule. MiXCR was run by TCRdb on the 5' RACE reads, yielding one entry per CDR3 protein. This table holds roughly 500,000 distinct CDR3 sequences, about 25% found once. These data also formed part of another study, on T cells of mothers and their children. Per that study: Each 15 ul cDNA reaction used roughly 1.5 ug RNA; all RNA was used.

The V call is TRBV28, the J call TRBJ2-1; 8 bases match TRBD2. This clonotype was obtained from a boy younger than 18 in good health. Sequencing input: blood. The chain's CDR3 is CASSSPSGGSNEQFF. The DNA for the CDR3 is TGTGCCAGCAGTTCCCCCAGCGGGGGTAGCAATGAGCAGTTCTTC.